Reported below is one TCR beta chain. The data derive from a study of blood T cell repertoires in COVID-19. About the research overall: The United States, Italy and Spain provided the acute and convalescent COVID-19 samples. PBMCs, B-cell-depleted T cells, or T cells provided the cDNA or gDNA that made up the material.

Generated by immunoSEQ multiplex PCR, the TCRdb table keeps only in-frame clones and is missing some. This repertoire shows a few hundred thousand clones, around 90% found once; its top ten account for 0.75% to 1%. The CDR3 spans 15 residues. Germline V gene lookup returns CDR1 SGHRS and CDR2 YFSETQ. V lost 4 bases and J lost 1, with 15 bases in between. Recruits, aged roughly 18 to 90 years, lived in 24 US areas. Before being deemed recovered, Cohort 3 donors had two negative PCRs, clearance, or symptom resolution. This clonotype was sampled from a woman in her 30s who had recovered from COVID-19. The genes are TRBV5-1 and TRBJ2-7; D unclear. Specimen: PBMCs or T cells enriched from blood (not recorded which). The CDR3 DNA reads TGCGCCAGCAGCCCCCACCTAGTTAGATCCTACGAGCAGTACTTC. Protein product: CASSPHLVRSYEQYF.